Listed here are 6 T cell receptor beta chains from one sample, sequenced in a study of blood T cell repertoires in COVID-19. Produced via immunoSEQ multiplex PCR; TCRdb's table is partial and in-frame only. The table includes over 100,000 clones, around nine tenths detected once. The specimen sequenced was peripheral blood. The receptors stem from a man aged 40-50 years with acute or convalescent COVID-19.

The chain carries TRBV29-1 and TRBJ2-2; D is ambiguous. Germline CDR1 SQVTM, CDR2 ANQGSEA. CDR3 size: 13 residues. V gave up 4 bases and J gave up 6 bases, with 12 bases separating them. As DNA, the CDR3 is TGCAGCGTTGGTCGGAGTCTCCCCGGGGAGCTGTTTTTT. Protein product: CSVGRSLPGELFF.

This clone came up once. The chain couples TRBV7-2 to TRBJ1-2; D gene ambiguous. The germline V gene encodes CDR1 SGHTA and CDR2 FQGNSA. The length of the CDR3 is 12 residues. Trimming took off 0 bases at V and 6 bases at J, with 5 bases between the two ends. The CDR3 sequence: CASSLAGDGYTF. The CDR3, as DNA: TGTGCCAGCAGCTTAGCCGGGGATGGCTACACCTTC.

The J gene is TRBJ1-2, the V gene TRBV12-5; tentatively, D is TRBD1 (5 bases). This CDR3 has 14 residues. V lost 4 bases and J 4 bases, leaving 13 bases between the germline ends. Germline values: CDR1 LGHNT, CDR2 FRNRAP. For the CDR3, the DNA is TGTGCTAGTGGTTCCGCAGGGTTCCCCTATGGCTACACCTTC. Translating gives CASGSAGFPYGYTF.

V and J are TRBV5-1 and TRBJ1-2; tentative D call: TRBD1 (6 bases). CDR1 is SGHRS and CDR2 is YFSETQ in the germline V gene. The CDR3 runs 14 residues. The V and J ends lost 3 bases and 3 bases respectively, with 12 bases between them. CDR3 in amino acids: CASSSNQGYYGYTF. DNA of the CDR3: TGCGCCAGCAGCTCCAATCAGGGGTACTATGGCTACACCTTC.

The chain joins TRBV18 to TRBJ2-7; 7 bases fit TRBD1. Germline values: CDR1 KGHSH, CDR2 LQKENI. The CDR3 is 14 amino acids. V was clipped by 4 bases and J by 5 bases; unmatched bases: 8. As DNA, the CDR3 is TGTGCCAGCTCACGGGGAAGACAGGGTGACGAGCAGTACTTC. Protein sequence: CASSRGRQGDEQYF.

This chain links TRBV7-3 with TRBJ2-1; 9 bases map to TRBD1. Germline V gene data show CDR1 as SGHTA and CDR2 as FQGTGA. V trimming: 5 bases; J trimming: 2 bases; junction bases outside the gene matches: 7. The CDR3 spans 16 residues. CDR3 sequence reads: CASSATQGATYNEQFF. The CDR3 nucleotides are TGTGCCAGCAGCGCAACACAGGGGGCCACCTACAATGAGCAGTTCTTC.